The rows below give T cell receptor beta chains drawn from one sample of a study of cytomegalovirus exposure and HLA in healthy donors. The table came from immunoSEQ multiplex PCR; TCRdb's copy has only in-frame clones and leaves some out. The sample consists of about 250,000 clones, roughly 87% of them appearing once. Sequencing was done on a sample of PBMCs. The receptors here all came from a man between 18 and 29 years old in good health and CMV-seropositive. Each CDR3 is given with its conserved first and last residue. The size of a clone is reported for some rows only, either as once, few or many, or as a class for expanded clones.

v_call: TRBV7-9; clone_size: -; cdr3_aa: CASSLDRGNYYGYTF
v_call: TRBV5-4; clone_size: -; cdr3_aa: CASSFSGPYNEQFF
v_call: TRBV6-5; clone_size: -; cdr3_aa: CASGARLAVLKQFF
v_call: TRBV5-4; clone_size: -; cdr3_aa: CASSLDPDSNYGYTF
v_call: TRBV5-1; clone_size: -; cdr3_aa: CASMLAGVRETQYF
v_call: TRBV7-7; clone_size: -; cdr3_aa: CASSPLPPSPSGGYTF
v_call: TRBV27; clone_size: -; cdr3_aa: CASSLLDRASTDTQYF
v_call: TRBV5-4; clone_size: -; cdr3_aa: CASSLAGGARTGELFF
v_call: TRBV19; clone_size: -; cdr3_aa: CASTTQASANTGELFF
v_call: TRBV5-6; clone_size: -; cdr3_aa: CASSTKAGGSLYNEQFF
v_call: TRBV27; clone_size: -; cdr3_aa: CASSLGPIAGELFF
v_call: TRBV11-3; clone_size: -; cdr3_aa: CASSLVTQGEQYF
v_call: TRBV9; clone_size: -; cdr3_aa: CASSVALRNNEQFF
v_call: TRBV27; clone_size: -; cdr3_aa: CASREPRSAQNEQFF
v_call: TRBV5-1; clone_size: -; cdr3_aa: CASSFSGRAGDTQYF
v_call: TRBV10-3; clone_size: -; cdr3_aa: CAISDLDMNTEAFF
v_call: TRBV5-1; clone_size: -; cdr3_aa: CASSLGTMNTGELFF
v_call: TRBV29-1; clone_size: -; cdr3_aa: CSERDTGSATQYF
v_call: TRBV18; clone_size: few; cdr3_aa: CASSYGRLTYEQYF
v_call: TRBV28; clone_size: few; cdr3_aa: CASSGDGIGEQYF
v_call: TRBV30; clone_size: -; cdr3_aa: CAWSVTGTGTEAFF
v_call: TRBV29-1; clone_size: -; cdr3_aa: CSVVRPRNTEAFF
v_call: TRBV2; clone_size: -; cdr3_aa: CASPRDRGSNEQFF
v_call: TRBV4-3; clone_size: -; cdr3_aa: CASSGIAGGPSDTQYF
v_call: TRBV6-1; clone_size: -; cdr3_aa: CASRAEFYEQYF
v_call: TRBV2; clone_size: -; cdr3_aa: CASTGQGGGNTIYF
v_call: TRBV14; clone_size: -; cdr3_aa: CASSPRDYPYEQYF
v_call: TRBV5-1; clone_size: -; cdr3_aa: CASSRSVGTPRSGEAFF
v_call: TRBV28; clone_size: -; cdr3_aa: CASRRTDTQYF
v_call: TRBV14; clone_size: -; cdr3_aa: CASSSRLAVWDEQFF
v_call: TRBV30; clone_size: -; cdr3_aa: CAWSGTAGEKLFF
v_call: TRBV6-5; clone_size: -; cdr3_aa: CASSYGYWDTGELFF
v_call: TRBV4-1; clone_size: -; cdr3_aa: CASRLRGGAYYGYTF
v_call: TRBV6-1; clone_size: once; cdr3_aa: CASSEQGAYTEAFF
v_call: TRBV4-2; clone_size: few; cdr3_aa: CASSQDPSGNSYEQYF
v_call: TRBV5-1; clone_size: -; cdr3_aa: CASSLDRGPYEQYF
v_call: TRBV7-9; clone_size: -; cdr3_aa: CASSRGLAGLDGEQYF
v_call: TRBV5-1; clone_size: -; cdr3_aa: CASSFRLGGNTGELFF
v_call: TRBV9; clone_size: -; cdr3_aa: CASSPGLAGGAYEQYF
v_call: TRBV14; clone_size: -; cdr3_aa: CASSPQGQGRGYGYTF
v_call: TRBV20-1; clone_size: -; cdr3_aa: CSARRATEQFF
v_call: TRBV5-4; clone_size: -; cdr3_aa: CASTIDRTEAFF
v_call: TRBV4-2; clone_size: -; cdr3_aa: CASSASGRASTGELFF
v_call: TRBV5-1; clone_size: -; cdr3_aa: CASSLAPPTGTEAFF
v_call: TRBV11-2; clone_size: -; cdr3_aa: CASSGGDTIHYGYTF
v_call: TRBV30; clone_size: -; cdr3_aa: CAWSPNNYGYTF
v_call: TRBV5-4; clone_size: -; cdr3_aa: CASSRGGSGAYNEQFF